A selection of T cell receptor beta chains follows, all from one sample in a study of T cells in Graves' hyperthyroidism and ophthalmopathy. TCRdb passed the multiplex PCR reads through MiXCR, listing each CDR3 protein once. The table has around 620,000 distinct CDR3 sequences, around 15% seen once. Sequencing was carried out using blood. Receptors were obtained from a woman in her twenties or thirties with Graves' hyperthyroidism. CDR3s include the opening cysteine and the closing phenylalanine or tryptophan. A D gene is named only where the DNA matches it firmly. Not all rows give a size; the values are once, few, many and, for expanded clones, a class.

abundance,j_gene,d_gene,v_gene,CDR3nt,CDR3aa
many,TRBJ1-5,.,TRBV6-1,TGTGCCAGCAGTGAAGTCGGCAGGCACAATCAGCCCCAGCATTTT,CASSEVGRHNQPQHF
.,TRBJ1-2,.,TRBV6-2/TRBV6-3,TGTGCCAGCAGCCCCCCCCAGGGTATTGGGGGCTACACCTTC,CASSPPQGIGGYTF
few,TRBJ1-4,TRBD1,TRBV4-2,TGTGCCAGCAGCCAAAATACAGGGGAAAATGAAAAACTGTTTTTT,CASSQNTGENEKLFF
.,TRBJ1-2,.,TRBV28,TGTGCCAGCAGTTTAGTATCCCATGGCTACACCTTC,CASSLVSHGYTF
few,TRBJ1-6,.,TRBV15,TGTGCCACCAGCAGAGTGGGTAATTCACCCCTCCACTTT,CATSRVGNSPLHF
many,TRBJ2-5,TRBD1,TRBV7-2,TGTGCCAGCAGCTTAGGGACAGGGACAAGTCTGCGGGAGACCCAGTACTTC,CASSLGTGTSLRETQYF
many,TRBJ2-7,.,TRBV7-2,TGTGCCAGCAGCCGAGATGGGACGCTAAGCTCCTACGAGCAGTACTTC,CASSRDGTLSSYEQYF
.,TRBJ1-5,.,TRBV6-1,TGTGCCAGCTCGCGCTCGGGGGGGGGTCAGCCCCAGCATTTT,CASSRSGGGQPQHF
many,TRBJ2-3,TRBD2,TRBV20-1,TGCAGTGCCAGACCCATCGGGGCTAGCGGGAGGTTTAAAGATACGCAGTATTTT,CSARPIGASGRFKDTQYF
many,TRBJ1-1,.,TRBV6-1,TGTGCCAGCAGTGAAGCGATATGGAGGACAAGAGACACTGAAGCTTTCTTT,CASSEAIWRTRDTEAFF
many,TRBJ2-5,.,TRBV27,TGTGCCAGCAGTTTATCCTGGGCCTGGTTTCAGAGCGTCCAAGAGACCCAGTACTTC,CASSLSWAWFQSVQETQYF
many,TRBJ2-5,.,TRBV10-2,TGCGCCAGCAGTGATCGGAGAGCCCAGTACTTC,CASSDRRAQYF
many,TRBJ2-5,TRBD1,TRBV3-1,TGTGCCAGCAGCCAAGAAAGAACAGGGGACCAGTACTTC,CASSQERTGDQYF
.,TRBJ2-1,TRBD2,TRBV7-2,TGTGCCAGCAGACCGACACTAAGCGGGATGTATGAGCAGTTCTTC,CASRPTLSGMYEQFF
.,TRBJ2-7,TRBD2,TRBV29-1,TGCAGCGTTGCACGGGGGGGGGGCTCCCACGAGCAGTACTTC,CSVARGGGSHEQYF
.,TRBJ2-7,TRBD1,TRBV20-1,TGCAGTGCTAGAGATCCTAATAGACAGGGTTCCTACGAGCAGTACTTC,CSARDPNRQGSYEQYF
few,TRBJ2-2,.,TRBV24-1,TGTGCCACCAGTGGGGGACTCAACACCGGGGAGCTGTTTTTT,CATSGGLNTGELFF
many,TRBJ2-1,TRBD2,TRBV11-2,TGTGCCAGCAGCATTAGCGGGCTCGCCCGGAGCTCCTACAATGAGCAGTTCTTC,CASSISGLARSSYNEQFF
.,TRBJ1-2,.,TRBV20-1,TGCAGTGCTAGAGATCAGAAGCCGGCCTATGGCTACACCTTC,CSARDQKPAYGYTF
many,TRBJ2-3,TRBD1,TRBV5-1,TGCGCCAGCAGCTCTCAGACAGGGGTCACAGATACGCAGTATTTT,CASSSQTGVTDTQYF
many,TRBJ2-2,.,TRBV24-1,TGTGCCACCAGTGATGTCGGGCAGCCCTCAAACACCGGGGAGCTGTTTTTT,CATSDVGQPSNTGELFF
.,TRBJ2-5,.,TRBV27,TGTGCCAGCAGTTTAGGGCTTTCCCTGCGAGAGACCCAGTACTTC,CASSLGLSLRETQYF
many,TRBJ1-2,.,TRBV28,TGTGCCAGCAGTTTGGAGGTGCGGGGCCATGGCTACACCTTC,CASSLEVRGHGYTF
many,TRBJ2-2,TRBD2,TRBV27,TGTGCCAGCAGAATACTAGCGGTCCCCGGGGAGCTGTTTTTT,CASRILAVPGELFF
.,TRBJ2-2,.,TRBV28,TGTGCCAGCCGACGCCCACTAAACACCGGGGAGCTGTTTTTT,CASRRPLNTGELFF
.,TRBJ2-2,.,TRBV20-1,TGCAGTGCTCCGAGGTCCCCTGGGGCCGGGGAGCTGTTTTTT,CSAPRSPGAGELFF
many,TRBJ1-1,.,TRBV28,TGTGCCAGCAGACGGTCCCACACTGAAGCTTTCTTT,CASRRSHTEAFF
many,TRBJ2-1,TRBD2,TRBV6-1,TGTGCCAGCATTGGACTAGCGGGAGGGCCGGGCTACAATGAGCAGTTCTTC,CASIGLAGGPGYNEQFF
many,TRBJ2-1,TRBD2,TRBV11-2,TGTGCCAGCAGCTCCCCAGCGGGAGAGTCGGGGAATGAGCAGTTCTTC,CASSSPAGESGNEQFF
.,TRBJ2-1,.,TRBV24-1,TGTGCCACCAGTGATTCCCCCTACGATGAGCAGTTCTTC,CATSDSPYDEQFF
.,TRBJ2-7,TRBD2,TRBV7-9,TGTGCCAGCAGCCGAGTGACTAGCGGGAGTTTGCTAAACTACGAGCAGTACTTC,CASSRVTSGSLLNYEQYF
many,TRBJ2-4,TRBD1,TRBV27,TGTGCCAGCTCCCTCTTGGACAGGGGGAACATTCAGTACTTC,CASSLLDRGNIQYF
few,TRBJ2-7,.,TRBV9,TGTGCCAGCAGTTCCTCCACAGGGGGCATTAGCGGGAGCTCCTACGAGCAGTACTTC,CASSSSTGGISGSSYEQYF
once,TRBJ1-5,.,TRBV27,TGTGCCAGCAGTTTTTCAGGGGTAGGACAGCCCCAGCATTTT,CASSFSGVGQPQHF
many,TRBJ2-7,.,TRBV28,TGTGCCAGCAGTCAAACGGTCCTCGAGCAGTACTTC,CASSQTVLEQYF
many,TRBJ1-1,.,TRBV11-2,TGTGCCAGCAGCTTAGAGGGTTGGGAGAGCACTGAAGCTTTCTTT,CASSLEGWESTEAFF
few,TRBJ2-7,TRBD1,TRBV5-1,TGCGCCAGCAGCTCCCTGACAGGGGATCAGGTCGAGCAGTACTTC,CASSSLTGDQVEQYF
few,TRBJ2-7,TRBD2,TRBV27,TGTGCCAGCAGCCCTACCCTGACTAGCTCCGCCTACGAGCAGTACTTC,CASSPTLTSSAYEQYF
.,TRBJ2-4,TRBD1,TRBV7-3,TGTGCCAGCAGTCGGGACAGGGGCACAAACATTCAGTACTTC,CASSRDRGTNIQYF
many,TRBJ2-1,TRBD2,TRBV20-1,TGCAGTGCTAGTTCTAGCGGGAGGGGGCCATCCTACAATGAGCAGTTCTTC,CSASSSGRGPSYNEQFF
few,TRBJ2-1,.,TRBV11-3,TGTGCCAGCAGCTTAGGTTCCAGCCCCTACAATGAGCAGTTCTTC,CASSLGSSPYNEQFF
.,TRBJ2-1,TRBD2,TRBV2,TGTGCCAGCAGCCCTAAGAGCGGGATAATTCTTGGGGAGCAGTTCTTC,CASSPKSGIILGEQFF